The next 9 T cell receptor beta chains were all read from a single sample in a study of early T cells in non-severe SARS-CoV-2 infection. TCRdb reprocessed the 5' RACE reads via MiXCR and lists one record per CDR3 protein. This sample has more than 50,000 distinct CDR3 sequences; 5.6% occur once, and the top ten carry 6.8%. What was sequenced was whole blood. These TCRs come from an adult who was a healthcare worker with PCR-confirmed SARS-CoV-2 infection or an uninfected control (not recorded which).

This clonotype appeared many times. The chain joins TRBV27 to TRBJ1-6; no firm D call. CDR3 length equals 8 residues. The germline V and J ends were trimmed by 8 bases and 13 bases, with 3 bases remaining between them. Germline V gene lookup returns CDR1 MNHEY and CDR2 SMNVEV (reference sequence). The CDR3 spells CASAPLHF. The CDR3 nucleotides read TGTGCCAGCGCGCCCCTCCACTTT.

There are a few counts of this clonotype. The chain's CDR3 is CASSSRDLINEKLFF. CDR3 DNA: TGTGCCAGCAGCTCCCGGGACCTCATTAATGAAAAACTGTTTTTT. V is TRBV5-6 and J is TRBJ1-4, with D tentatively TRBD1 (5 bases). CDR3 length: 15 residues. Per germline, CDR1 SGHDT and CDR2 YYEEEE. The ends were cut back, 3 bases at V and 4 bases at J, with 13 bases in the middle.

This clonotype was observed a few times. V gene TRBV30 combines with J gene TRBJ2-5; D may be TRBD2 (6 bases). The germline V and J ends were trimmed by 5 bases and 2 bases, with 6 bases remaining between them. The CDR3 spans 11 residues. Germline V CDR1 and CDR2: GTSNPN, SVGIG (reference sequence). The CDR3 DNA follows: TGTGCCTGGGGACTACAAGAGACCCAGTACTTC. Protein sequence: CAWGLQETQYF.

This clonotype was counted many times. The chain employs TRBV7-8 and TRBJ1-4, with a weak D call TRBD1 (6 bases). CDR1 SGHVS and CDR2 FQNEAQ come from the germline V gene. The CDR3 is 13 amino acids. V dropped 10 bases and J dropped 5 bases, with 14 bases sitting between them. The CDR3 protein is CATTQGGNEKLFF. DNA for the CDR3: TGTGCCACCACACAGGGAGGGAATGAAAAACTGTTTTTT.

This clonotype was counted a few times. J is TRBJ2-3 and V is TRBV7-6; 7 bases line up with TRBD2. CDR1 is SGHVS and CDR2 is FNYEAQ in the germline V gene. This CDR3 has 12 residues. The junction had 0 bases not matched to a gene; V was cut back by 4 bases and J by 5 bases. Here the CDR3 reads CASSSGGDTQYF. The DNA of the CDR3 is TGTGCCAGCAGCTCGGGGGGAGATACGCAGTATTTT.

This clonotype has just a few counts. The rearrangement uses TRBV11-2 and TRBJ2-1; 7 positions agree with TRBD2. Trimming took 4 bases from V and 4 from J; bases not matched to a gene: 10. This CDR3 spans 16 amino acids. Germline loops: CDR1 SGHAT, CDR2 FQNNGV. In DNA, the CDR3 is TGTGCCAGCAGCTCATGGGGGGGGACTCCTTACAATGAGCAGTTCTTC. Protein product: CASSSWGGTPYNEQFF.

This clonotype was recorded at least ten times. The chain combines TRBV6-2 or TRBV6-3 with TRBJ1-2, with 8 bases lining up with TRBD1. The germline gives CDR1 MNHEY, CDR2 SVGEGT. With 6 bases clipped from V and 1 base from J, the junction kept 10 bases outside the gene matches. CDR3 length: 16 residues. CDR3 coding DNA: TGTGCCAGCAGCTCCTGGGGGACAGGCCGTAACTATGGCTACACCTTC. It encodes CASSSWGTGRNYGYTF.

This clonotype has ten or more counts. The rearrangement joins TRBV12-3 or TRBV12-4 to TRBJ1-5, with D unresolved. V was cut by 3 bases and J by 8 bases, with 11 bases left in between. The CDR3 runs 13 residues. CDR3 nucleotide sequence: TGTGCCAGCAGTTTCCGGGGAGGTGAGCCCCAGCATTTT. Translated: CASSFRGGEPQHF.

This clonotype was detected ten times or more. The chain recombines TRBV21-1 with TRBJ2-1; the listed D gene, TRBD1, was not tested against the DNA. TRBV21-1 is labeled a pseudogene. This CDR3 spans 17 amino acids. In nucleotides, the CDR3 is TGTGCCAGCAGCAATCAGGGACCCCCTTTTAGCTACAATGAGCAGTTCTTC. Protein product: CASSNQGPPFSYNEQFF.